This T cell receptor beta chain was identified during a study of blood T cell repertoires in COVID-19 (dated by TCRdb to the early 2020s). For the study in its entirety: The collaborator samples originated in the United States, Italy and Spain and spanned the acute and convalescent phases of COVID-19. The material from the prospective study consisted of cDNA or gDNA derived from T cells, B-cell-depleted T cells, or PBMCs. The dataset comprised deeply sampled blood TCRbeta repertoires from subjects exposed to, actively infected with, or recovered from COVID-19. The repertoires were released in a freely available public database meant as a resource for research on the immune response to SARS-CoV-2. The samples were drawn from the first 160 participants of the ongoing ImmuneRACE study and from 950 to 1,500 subjects provided by 6 global collaborators. A de-identified subject ID, COVID-19 status, age in years and sex were almost always included in the sample metadata. Where available, HLA class I and class II types were taken from metadata supplied by the sample provider and were not determined by assay-based typing. Study-wide conclusions, independent of this receptor: How much clinical and demographic metadata was included differed by source and by participant, and the metadata was provided uncurated.

Whole blood was collected in K2EDTA tubes by collaborating institutions according to the institutions' own protocols. For TCRbeta analysis, collaborators shipped samples in one of three forms: frozen whole blood, isolated PBMCs, or DNA extracted from either of those sample types. Unmatched junction bases come to 5, with V trimmed by 5 bases and J by 5 bases. The CDR3 runs 14 amino acids, cysteine and phenylalanine included. The kept DNA is CDR3 alone, 42 bases in frame from the first base. CDR1 and CDR2, looked up from the germline V gene, are SGHRS and YFSETQ. TCRbeta CDR3 regions were amplified from genomic DNA using the immunoSEQ Assay, a bias-controlled multiplex PCR. Per the original workflow: Within the assay, amplification of reference gene primers was used to estimate how many nucleated cells each sample contained. To quantify the absolute abundance of each unique TCRbeta CDR3 rearrangement, sequence reads were collapsed and filtered. For each sample, productive Simpson clonality was calculated as the square root of Simpson's diversity index over productive rearrangements. TCRdb provides this immuneACCESS table in a form limited to in-frame rearrangements. Some clones are lacking; in checked studies, under half of them reflect an unresolved V gene, and why the rest are absent is not known. D and trimming come from the DNA, and the V and J calls and clone size come from that table. This sample comprises under 250,000 clones, more than 65% of them detected only once. Roughly an eighth of the sample goes to the ten largest clones.

Worth noting for this clone: Its antigen remains unidentified. No clone much larger than this one lies a single base away; base qualities are absent.

Recombination joined TRBV5-1 with TRBJ2-5; 11 central bases correspond to TRBD2. The sequence was obtained from a human donor in a cohort sampled during active COVID-19. Sequencing was carried out using peripheral blood. The DNA sequence is given as TGCGCCAGCAGTAGCGGGAGGGCCCTGGAGACCCAGTACTTC. This is translated as CASSSGRALETQYF.